These 7 T cell receptor beta chains share one sample of origin, sequenced in a study of OX40 agonist ivuxolimab in advanced cancers. Method: immunoSEQ multiplex PCR; TCRdb's copy keeps in-frame clones and lacks some. The sample holds 13,000 to 15,000 clones, about 86% seen once. The specimen was CD4+ or CD8+ T cells sorted from blood, collected in a trial of the OX40 agonist ivuxolimab. All receptors come from an adult with an advanced solid tumor such as melanoma, head and neck, liver or kidney cancer.

The V gene is TRBV9, the J gene TRBJ2-3; D is possibly TRBD2 (6 bases). V was cut by 0 bases and J by 1 base, with 15 bases left in between. Germline loops: CDR1 SGDLS, CDR2 YYNGEE. This CDR3 contains 17 residues. The chain's CDR3 is CASSVADSGLRTDTQYF. CDR3 nucleotides: TGTGCCAGCAGCGTAGCGGATAGCGGTCTTCGCACAGATACGCAGTATTTT.

This clone was seen a single time. The chain joins TRBV9 to TRBJ2-2; D gene unclear. Germline assignment: CDR1 SGDLS and CDR2 YYNGEE. This CDR3 spans 14 amino acids. V was cut by 0 bases and J by 4 bases, with 7 bases left in between. This CDR3 reads CASSVGLSTGELFF. The CDR3 bases are TGTGCCAGCAGCGTAGGGTTAAGCACCGGGGAGCTGTTTTTT.

The chain recombines TRBV6-1 with TRBJ1-2; D is unresolved. The V end was cut by 5 bases, the J end by 8 bases, with 18 bases between. Germline CDR1 is MNHNS and CDR2 is SASEGT. This CDR3 contains 14 residues. Here the CDR3 reads CASSTPTLGLGYTF. The CDR3 DNA is TGTGCCAGCAGTACCCCGACCTTAGGTCTGGGCTACACCTTC.

The chain has TRBV2 and TRBJ2-5; D not resolved. The CDR3 extends over 11 amino acids. V was clipped by 7 bases and J by 2 bases, with 5 bases between them. Germline loops: CDR1 SNHLY, CDR2 FYNNEI. CDR3 residues: CASKLQETQYF. The CDR3 DNA is TGTGCCAGCAAATTGCAAGAGACCCAGTACTTC.

Regarding this clone: Within the sample, other DNA sequences also encode this same CDR3. The chain combines TRBV5-1 with TRBJ1-3, with 10 bases lining up with TRBD1. The CDR3 runs 15 residues. J gave up 3 bases and V 5 bases, and 5 bases lay outside the gene matches. Germline CDR1 and CDR2: SGHRS and YFSETQ. CDR3 sequence reads: CASSPGTGVGNTIYF. In nucleotides, the CDR3 is TGCGCCAGCAGTCCCGGGACAGGGGTTGGAAACACCATATATTTT.

The chain uses TRBV6-6 and TRBJ2-7; D may be TRBD1 (6 bases). Trimming took off 4 bases at V and 1 base at J, with 14 bases between the two ends. The CDR3 sequence is 15 residues long. CDR1 MNHNY and CDR2 SVGAGI come from the germline V gene (reference sequence). CDR3 in DNA: TGTGCCAGCAGTTCTCTTACGAGGGGGTCCTACGAGCAGTACTTC. Residues: CASSSLTRGSYEQYF.

The CDR3 DNA reads as TGCGCCAGCAGCTTGGTGGGGACCTCTAACTATGGCTACACCTTC. Translation: CASSLVGTSNYGYTF. The chain links TRBV5-1 to TRBJ1-2, with a weak D call TRBD1 (5 bases). Germline CDR1 SGHRS, CDR2 YFSETQ. The CDR3 has 15 residues. Trimming took off 0 bases at V and 0 bases at J, with 9 bases between the two ends.